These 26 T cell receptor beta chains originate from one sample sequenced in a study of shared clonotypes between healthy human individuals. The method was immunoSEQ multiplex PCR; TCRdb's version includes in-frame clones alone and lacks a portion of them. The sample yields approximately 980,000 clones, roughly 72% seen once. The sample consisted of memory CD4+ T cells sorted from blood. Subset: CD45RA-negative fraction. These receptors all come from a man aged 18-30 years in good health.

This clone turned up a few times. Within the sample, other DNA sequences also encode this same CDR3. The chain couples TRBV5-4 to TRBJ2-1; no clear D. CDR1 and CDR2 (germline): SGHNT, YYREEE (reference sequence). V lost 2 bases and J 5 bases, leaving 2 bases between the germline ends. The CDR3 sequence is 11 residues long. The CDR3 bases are TGTGCCAGCAGCTTCAACAATGAGCAGTTCTTC. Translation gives CASSFNNEQFF.

For the CDR3, the DNA is TGTGCCAGTAGGTCCAGGGACATCCTTACCTATGGCTACACCTTC. Amino acid sequence: CASRSRDILTYGYTF. The chain is built from TRBV19 and TRBJ1-2; D might be TRBD1 (6 bases). V lost 6 bases and J 4 bases, leaving 18 bases between the germline ends. The CDR3 covers 15 residues. Germline V gene lookup returns CDR1 LNHDA and CDR2 SQIVND (reference sequence).

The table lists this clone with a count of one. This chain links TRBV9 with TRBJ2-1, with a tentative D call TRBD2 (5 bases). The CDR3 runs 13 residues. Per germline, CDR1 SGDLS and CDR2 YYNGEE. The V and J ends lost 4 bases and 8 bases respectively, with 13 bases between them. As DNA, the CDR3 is TGTGCCAGCAGCATCCCCCCAGCGGATGAGCAGTTCTTC. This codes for CASSIPPADEQFF.

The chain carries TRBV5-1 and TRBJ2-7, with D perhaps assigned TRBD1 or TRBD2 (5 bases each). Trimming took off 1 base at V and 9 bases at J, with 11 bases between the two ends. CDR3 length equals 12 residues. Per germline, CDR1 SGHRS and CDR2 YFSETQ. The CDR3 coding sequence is TGCGCCAGCAGCTTGAGCCCGGGACCGCAGTACTTC. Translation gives CASSLSPGPQYF.

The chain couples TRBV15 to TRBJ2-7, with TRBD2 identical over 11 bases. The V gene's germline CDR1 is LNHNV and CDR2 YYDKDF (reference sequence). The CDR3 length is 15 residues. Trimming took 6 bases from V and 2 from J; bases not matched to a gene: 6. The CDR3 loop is CATSTLAGGTYEQYF. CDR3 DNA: TGTGCCACCAGTACTCTAGCGGGGGGAACCTACGAGCAGTACTTC.

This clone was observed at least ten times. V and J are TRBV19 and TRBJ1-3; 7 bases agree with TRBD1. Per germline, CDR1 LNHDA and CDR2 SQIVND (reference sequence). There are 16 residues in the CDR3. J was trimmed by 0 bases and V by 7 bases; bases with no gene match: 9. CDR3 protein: CASIDREERSGNTIYF. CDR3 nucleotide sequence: TGTGCCAGTATCGACAGGGAAGAACGCTCTGGAAACACCATATATTTT. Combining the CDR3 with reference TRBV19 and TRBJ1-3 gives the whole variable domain DGGITQSPKYLFRKEGQNVTLSCEQNLNHDAMYWYRQDPGQGLRLIYYSQIVNDFQKGDIAEGYSVSREKKESFPLTVTSAQKNPTAFYLCASIDREERSGNTIYFGEGSWLTVV.

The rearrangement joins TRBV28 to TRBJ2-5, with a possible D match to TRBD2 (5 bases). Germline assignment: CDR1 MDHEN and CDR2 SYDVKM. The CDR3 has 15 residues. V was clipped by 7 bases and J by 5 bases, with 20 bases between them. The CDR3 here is CASTPSGSPIETQYF. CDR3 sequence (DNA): TGTGCCAGCACCCCATCGGGATCGCCCATTGAGACCCAGTACTTC. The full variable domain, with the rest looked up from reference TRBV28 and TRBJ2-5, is DVKVTQSSRYLVKRTGEKVFLECVQDMDHENMFWYRQDPGLGLRLIYFSYDVKMKEKGDIPEGYSVSREKKERFSLILESASTNQTSMYLCASTPSGSPIETQYFGPGTRLLVL.

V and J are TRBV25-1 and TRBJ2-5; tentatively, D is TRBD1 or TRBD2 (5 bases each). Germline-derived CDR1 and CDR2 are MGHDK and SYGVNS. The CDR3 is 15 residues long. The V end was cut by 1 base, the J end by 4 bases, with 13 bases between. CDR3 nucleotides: TGTGCCAGCAGTGAATGGGACCTCCGAGGAGAGACCCAGTACTTC. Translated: CASSEWDLRGETQYF.

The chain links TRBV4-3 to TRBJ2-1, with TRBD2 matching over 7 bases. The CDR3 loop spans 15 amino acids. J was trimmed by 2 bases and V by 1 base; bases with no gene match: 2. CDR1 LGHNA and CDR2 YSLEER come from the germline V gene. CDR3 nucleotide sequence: TGCGCCAGCAGCCAAGGGGCGGGAGCCTACAATGAGCAGTTCTTC. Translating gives CASSQGAGAYNEQFF.

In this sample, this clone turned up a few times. The CDR3 loop is CASSLGDSGYKNIQYF. The CDR3 DNA follows: TGCGCCAGCAGCTTGGGGGACTCGGGGTACAAAAACATTCAGTACTTC. The chain combines TRBV5-1 with TRBJ2-4; the D gene is possibly TRBD2 (6 bases). CDR3 size: 16 residues. V lost 0 bases, J lost 3 bases, and 13 bases lay in between. Germline lookup yields CDR1 SGHRS and CDR2 YFSETQ.

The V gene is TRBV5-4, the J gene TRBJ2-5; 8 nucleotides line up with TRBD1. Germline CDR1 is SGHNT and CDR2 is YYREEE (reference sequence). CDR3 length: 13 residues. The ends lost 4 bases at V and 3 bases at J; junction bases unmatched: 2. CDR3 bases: TGTGCCAGCAGCCCGACAGGGGAAGAGACCCAGTACTTC. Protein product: CASSPTGEETQYF.

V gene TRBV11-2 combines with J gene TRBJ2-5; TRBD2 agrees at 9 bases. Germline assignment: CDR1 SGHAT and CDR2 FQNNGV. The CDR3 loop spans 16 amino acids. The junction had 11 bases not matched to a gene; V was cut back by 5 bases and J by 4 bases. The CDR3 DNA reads TGTGCCAGCAGCCGGCGGCTAGCGGGGATGGGAGAGACCCAGTACTTC. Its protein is CASSRRLAGMGETQYF.

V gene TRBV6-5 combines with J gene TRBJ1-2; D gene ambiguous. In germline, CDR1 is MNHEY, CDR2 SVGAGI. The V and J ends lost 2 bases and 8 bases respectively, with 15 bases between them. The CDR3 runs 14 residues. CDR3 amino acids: CASSYRPERGGYTF. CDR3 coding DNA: TGTGCCAGCAGTTACAGACCCGAGCGGGGAGGCTACACCTTC.

In DNA form, the CDR3 reads TGTGCCAGCAGCTTCCGGGACAGGGGAGAGCTAGCCAAAAACATTCAGTACTTC. It codes for CASSFRDRGELAKNIQYF. This chain uses TRBV5-4 with TRBJ2-4; 10 bases are shared with TRBD1. V lost 2 bases, J lost 0 bases, and 8 bases stayed unmatched. CDR1 SGHNT and CDR2 YYREEE come from the germline V gene (reference sequence). CDR3 length: 18 residues.

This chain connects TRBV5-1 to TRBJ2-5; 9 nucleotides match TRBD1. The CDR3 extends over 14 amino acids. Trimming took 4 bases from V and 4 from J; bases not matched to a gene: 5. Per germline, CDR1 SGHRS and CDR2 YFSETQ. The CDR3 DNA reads TGCGCCAGCAGCCGGACAGGGGAGATAGAGACCCAGTACTTC. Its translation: CASSRTGEIETQYF. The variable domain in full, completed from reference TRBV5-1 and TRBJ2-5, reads KAGVTQTPRYLIKTRGQQVTLSCSPISGHRSVSWYQQTPGQGLQFLFEYFSETQRNKGNFPGRFSGRQFSNSRSEMNVSTLELGDSALYLCASSRTGEIETQYFGPGTRLLVL.

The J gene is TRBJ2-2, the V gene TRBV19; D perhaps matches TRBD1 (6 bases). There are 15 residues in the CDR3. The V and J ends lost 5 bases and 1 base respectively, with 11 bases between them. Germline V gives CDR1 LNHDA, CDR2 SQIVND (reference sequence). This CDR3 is CASSETGLNTGELFF. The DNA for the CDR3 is TGTGCCAGTAGTGAGACAGGTTTGAACACCGGGGAGCTGTTTTTT. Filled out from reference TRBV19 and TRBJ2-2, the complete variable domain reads DGGITQSPKYLFRKEGQNVTLSCEQNLNHDAMYWYRQDPGQGLRLIYYSQIVNDFQKGDIAEGYSVSREKKESFPLTVTSAQKNPTAFYLCASSETGLNTGELFFGEGSRLTVL.

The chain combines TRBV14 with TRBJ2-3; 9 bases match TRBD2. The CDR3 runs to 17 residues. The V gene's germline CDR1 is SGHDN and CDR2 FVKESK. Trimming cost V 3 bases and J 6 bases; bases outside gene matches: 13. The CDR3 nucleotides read TGTGCCAGCAGCCAGCGGGGGCGGGAGGGGAGTGACGATACGCAGTATTTT. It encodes CASSQRGREGSDDTQYF.

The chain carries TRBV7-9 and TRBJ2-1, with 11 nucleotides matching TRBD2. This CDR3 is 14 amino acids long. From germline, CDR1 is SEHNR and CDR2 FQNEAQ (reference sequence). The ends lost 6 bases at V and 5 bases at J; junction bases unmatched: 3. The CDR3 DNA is TGTGCCAGCAGTACTAGCGGGGGAAACAATGAGCAGTTCTTC. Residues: CASSTSGGNNEQFF.

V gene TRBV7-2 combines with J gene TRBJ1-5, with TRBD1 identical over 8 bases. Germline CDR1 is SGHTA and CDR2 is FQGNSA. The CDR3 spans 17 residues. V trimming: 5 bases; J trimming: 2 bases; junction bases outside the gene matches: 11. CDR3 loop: CASSVSALTGGNQPQHF. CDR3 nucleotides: TGTGCCAGCAGCGTATCCGCCTTGACAGGGGGCAATCAGCCCCAGCATTTT. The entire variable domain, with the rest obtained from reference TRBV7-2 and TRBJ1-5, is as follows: GAGVSQSPSNKVTEKGKDVELRCDPISGHTALYWYRQSLGQGLEFLIYFQGNSAPDKSGLPSDRFSAERTGGSVSTLTIQRTQQEDSAVYLCASSVSALTGGNQPQHFGDGTRLSIL.

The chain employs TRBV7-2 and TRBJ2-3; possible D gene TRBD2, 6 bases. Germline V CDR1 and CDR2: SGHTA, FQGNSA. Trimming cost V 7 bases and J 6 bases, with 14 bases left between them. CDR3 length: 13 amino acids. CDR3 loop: CASMSRGSDTQYF. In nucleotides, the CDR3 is TGTGCCAGCATGTCCCGGGGGTCTGATACGCAGTATTTT.

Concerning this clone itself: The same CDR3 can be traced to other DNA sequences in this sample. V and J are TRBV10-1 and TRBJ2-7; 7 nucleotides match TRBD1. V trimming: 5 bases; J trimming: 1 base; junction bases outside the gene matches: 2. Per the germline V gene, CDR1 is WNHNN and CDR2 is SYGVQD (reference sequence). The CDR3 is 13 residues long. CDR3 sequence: CASSSGQSYEQYF. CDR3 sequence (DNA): TGCGCCAGCAGTTCGGGACAGTCCTACGAGCAGTACTTC.

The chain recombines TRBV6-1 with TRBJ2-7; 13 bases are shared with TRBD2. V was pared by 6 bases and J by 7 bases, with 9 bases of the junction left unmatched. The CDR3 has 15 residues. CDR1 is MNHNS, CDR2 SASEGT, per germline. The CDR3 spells CASRGGLAGAGEQYF. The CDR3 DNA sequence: TGTGCCAGCAGGGGAGGACTAGCGGGAGCGGGTGAGCAGTACTTC.

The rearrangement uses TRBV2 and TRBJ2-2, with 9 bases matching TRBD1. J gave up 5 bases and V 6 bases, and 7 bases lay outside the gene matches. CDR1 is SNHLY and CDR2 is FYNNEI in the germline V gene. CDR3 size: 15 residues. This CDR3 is CASREQGAMTGELFF. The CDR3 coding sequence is TGTGCCAGCAGGGAACAGGGGGCAATGACCGGGGAGCTGTTTTTT.

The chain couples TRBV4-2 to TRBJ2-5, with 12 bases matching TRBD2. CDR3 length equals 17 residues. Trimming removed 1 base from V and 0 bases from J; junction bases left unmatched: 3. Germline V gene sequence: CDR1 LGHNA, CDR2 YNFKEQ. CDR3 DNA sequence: TGTGCCAGCAGCCAAGGACTAGCGGGGGCCTACCAAGAGACCCAGTACTTC. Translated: CASSQGLAGAYQETQYF.

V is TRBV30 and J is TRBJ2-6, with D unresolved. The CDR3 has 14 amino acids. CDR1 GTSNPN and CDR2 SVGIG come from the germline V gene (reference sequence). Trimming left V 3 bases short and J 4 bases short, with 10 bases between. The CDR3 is CAWRLGLGANVLTF. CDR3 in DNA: TGTGCCTGGAGGCTCGGGCTGGGGGCCAACGTCCTGACTTTC.

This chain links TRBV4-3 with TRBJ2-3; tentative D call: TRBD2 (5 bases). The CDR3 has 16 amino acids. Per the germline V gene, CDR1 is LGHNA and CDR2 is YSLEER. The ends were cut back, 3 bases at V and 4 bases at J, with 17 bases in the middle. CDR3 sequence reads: CASSQMGGPGADTQYF. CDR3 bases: TGCGCCAGCAGCCAGATGGGCGGGCCCGGGGCAGATACGCAGTATTTT.